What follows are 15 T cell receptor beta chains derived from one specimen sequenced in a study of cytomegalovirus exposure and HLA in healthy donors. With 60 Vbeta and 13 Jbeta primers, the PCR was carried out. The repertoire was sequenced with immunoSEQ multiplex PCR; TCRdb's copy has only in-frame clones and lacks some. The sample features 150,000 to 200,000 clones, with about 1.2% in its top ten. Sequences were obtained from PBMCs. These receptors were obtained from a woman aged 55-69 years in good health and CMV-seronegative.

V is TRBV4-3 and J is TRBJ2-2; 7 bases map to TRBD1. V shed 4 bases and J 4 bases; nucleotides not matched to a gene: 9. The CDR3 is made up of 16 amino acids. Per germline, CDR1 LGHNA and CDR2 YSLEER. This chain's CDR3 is CASSPNVDRATGELFF. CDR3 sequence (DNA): TGCGCCAGCAGCCCTAATGTTGACAGGGCCACCGGGGAGCTGTTTTTT.

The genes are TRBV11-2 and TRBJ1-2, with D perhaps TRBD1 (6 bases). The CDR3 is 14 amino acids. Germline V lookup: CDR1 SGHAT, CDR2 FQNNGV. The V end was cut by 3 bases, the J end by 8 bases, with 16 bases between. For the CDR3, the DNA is TGTGCCAGCAGCTTTCAAGACACGAGGGGGGGCTACACCTTC. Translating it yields CASSFQDTRGGYTF.

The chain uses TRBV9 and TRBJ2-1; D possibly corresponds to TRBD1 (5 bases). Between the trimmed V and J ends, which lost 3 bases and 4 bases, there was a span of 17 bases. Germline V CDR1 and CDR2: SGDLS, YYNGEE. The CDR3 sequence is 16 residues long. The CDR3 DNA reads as TGTGCCAGCAGCGAAGGCCAGGGCTTTTATTACAATGAGCAGTTCTTC. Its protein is CASSEGQGFYYNEQFF.

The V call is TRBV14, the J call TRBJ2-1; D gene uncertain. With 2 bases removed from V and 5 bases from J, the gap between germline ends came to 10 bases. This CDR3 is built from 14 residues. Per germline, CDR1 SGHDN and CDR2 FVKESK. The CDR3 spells CASSQKVRNNEQFF. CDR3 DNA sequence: TGTGCCAGCAGCCAAAAAGTGAGGAACAATGAGCAGTTCTTC.

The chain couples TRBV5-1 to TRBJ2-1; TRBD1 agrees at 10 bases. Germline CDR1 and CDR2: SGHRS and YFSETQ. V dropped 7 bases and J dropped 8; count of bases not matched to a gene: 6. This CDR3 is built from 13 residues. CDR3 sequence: CASRGQGIDEQFF. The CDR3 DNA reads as TGCGCCAGCCGGGGACAGGGGATCGATGAGCAGTTCTTC.

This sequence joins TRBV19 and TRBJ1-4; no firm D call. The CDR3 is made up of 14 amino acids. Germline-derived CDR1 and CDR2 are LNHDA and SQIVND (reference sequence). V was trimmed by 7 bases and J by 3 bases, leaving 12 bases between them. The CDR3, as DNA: TGTGCCAGTACTAGTGAAGGTTCTAATGAAAAACTGTTTTTT. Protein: CASTSEGSNEKLFF.

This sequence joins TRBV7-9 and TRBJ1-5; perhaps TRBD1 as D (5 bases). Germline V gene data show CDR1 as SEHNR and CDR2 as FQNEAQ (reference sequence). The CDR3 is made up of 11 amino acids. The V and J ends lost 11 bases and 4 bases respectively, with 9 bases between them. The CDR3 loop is CAGGGNQPQHF. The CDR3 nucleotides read TGTGCCGGGGGGGGGAATCAGCCCCAGCATTTT.

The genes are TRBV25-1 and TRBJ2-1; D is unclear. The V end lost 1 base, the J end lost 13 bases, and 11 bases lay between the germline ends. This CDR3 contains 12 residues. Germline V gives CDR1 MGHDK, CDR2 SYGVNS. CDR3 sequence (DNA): TGTGCCAGCAGTGAATCGGCGACTCAACAGTTCTTC. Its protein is CASSESATQQFF.

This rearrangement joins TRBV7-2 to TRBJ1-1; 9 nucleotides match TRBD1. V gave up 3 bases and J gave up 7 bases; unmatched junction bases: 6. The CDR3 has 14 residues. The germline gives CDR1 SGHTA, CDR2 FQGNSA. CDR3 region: CASSFATGGVEAFF. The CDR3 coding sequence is TGTGCCAGCAGCTTTGCGACAGGGGGTGTTGAAGCTTTCTTT.

The CDR3 DNA follows: TGTGCCAGCAGCAAGGACAGGGACAGCTACGAGCAGTACTTC. Its protein product is CASSKDRDSYEQYF. This chain links TRBV7-3 with TRBJ2-7; TRBD1 matches at 8 bases. V lost 5 bases and J lost 3; bases outside the gene matches: 6. The CDR3 sequence is 14 residues long. Looked up from germline, CDR1 is SGHTA and CDR2 is FQGTGA. The variable domain in full, with the rest retrieved from reference TRBV7-3 and TRBJ2-7, is GAGVSQTPSNKVTEKGKYVELRCDPISGHTALYWYRQSLGQGPEFLIYFQGTGAADDSGLPNDRFFAVRPEGSVSTLKIQRTERGDSAVYLCASSKDRDSYEQYFGPGTRLTVT.

CDR3 sequence (DNA): TGCGCCAGCAGCCAAGTCGGGTTGAACACTGAAGCTTTCTTT. This gives the protein CASSQVGLNTEAFF. V usage is TRBV4-3 and J usage is TRBJ1-1; D is uncertain. The V end lost 1 base, the J end lost 0 bases, and 6 bases lay between the germline ends. CDR1 is LGHNA, CDR2 YSLEER, per germline. This CDR3 comprises 14 residues.

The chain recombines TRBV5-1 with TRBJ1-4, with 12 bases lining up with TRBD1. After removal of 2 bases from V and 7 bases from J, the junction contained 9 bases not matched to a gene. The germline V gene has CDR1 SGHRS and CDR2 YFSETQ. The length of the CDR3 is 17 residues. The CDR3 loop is CASSFRDRGPSREKLFF. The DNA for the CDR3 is TGCGCCAGCAGCTTCCGGGACAGGGGGCCCTCTCGTGAAAAACTGTTTTTT. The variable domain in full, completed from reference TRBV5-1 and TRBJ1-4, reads KAGVTQTPRYLIKTRGQQVTLSCSPISGHRSVSWYQQTPGQGLQFLFEYFSETQRNKGNFPGRFSGRQFSNSRSEMNVSTLELGDSALYLCASSFRDRGPSREKLFFGSGTQLSVL.

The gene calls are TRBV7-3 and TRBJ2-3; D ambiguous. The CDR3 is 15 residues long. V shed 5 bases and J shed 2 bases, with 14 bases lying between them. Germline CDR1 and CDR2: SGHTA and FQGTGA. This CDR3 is CASSPRSQFTDTQYF. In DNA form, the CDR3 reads TGTGCCAGCAGCCCCCGGAGTCAGTTCACAGATACGCAGTATTTT.

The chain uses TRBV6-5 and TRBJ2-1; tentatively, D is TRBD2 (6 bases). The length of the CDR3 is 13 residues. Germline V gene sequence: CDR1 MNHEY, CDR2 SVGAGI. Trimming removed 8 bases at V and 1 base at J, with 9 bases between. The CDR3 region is CASRLGSYNEQFF. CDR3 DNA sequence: TGTGCCAGCCGACTAGGGTCCTACAATGAGCAGTTCTTC.

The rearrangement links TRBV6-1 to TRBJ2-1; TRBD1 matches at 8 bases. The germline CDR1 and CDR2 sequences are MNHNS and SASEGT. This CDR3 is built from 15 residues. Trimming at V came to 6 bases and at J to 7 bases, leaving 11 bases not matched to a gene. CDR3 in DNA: TGTGCCAGCAGGAGACAGGGGTCCGCCGGGAATGAGCAGTTCTTC. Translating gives CASRRQGSAGNEQFF.